A selection of T cell receptor beta chains follows, all from one sample in a study of cytomegalovirus exposure and HLA in healthy donors. Data came from immunoSEQ multiplex PCR; TCRdb stores just in-frame clones and leaves some out. The repertoire consists of under 200,000 clones, with 70% to 85% occurring once and the leading ten covering nearly 4.5%. Material: PBMCs. Every receptor here comes from a woman in her twenties or thirties in good health and CMV-seropositive. The CDR3 runs from the conserved cysteine through the conserved F or W. A D gene is named only where the DNA matches it firmly. Clone size is not always given. Where it is, it says once, few, many or a class for expanded clones.

CDR3 length | D gene | J gene | V gene | clone size | CDR3 protein | CDR3 DNA
14 | TRBD1 | TRBJ1-5 | TRBV5-8 | once | CASSSRTGRQPQHF | TGTGCCAGCAGCAGTAGGACAGGGAGGCAGCCCCAGCATTTT
14 | TRBD1 | TRBJ1-2 | TRBV5-1 | NA | CASSVDRGNYGYTF | TGCGCCAGCAGCGTGGACAGGGGAAACTATGGCTACACCTTC
16 | TRBD1 | TRBJ2-5 | TRBV7-8 | NA | CASSLRTGVVQETQYF | TGTGCCAGCAGCTTACGGACAGGGGTAGTCCAAGAGACCCAGTACTTC
12 | NA | TRBJ2-7 | TRBV6-1 | NA | CASSGLPYEQYF | TGTGCCAGCAGCGGACTTCCCTACGAGCAGTACTTC
15 | TRBD2 | TRBJ2-1 | TRBV10-3 | NA | CAIRTGLAGEGEQFF | TGTGCCATCAGGACAGGACTAGCGGGAGAAGGTGAGCAGTTCTTC
15 | TRBD2 | TRBJ2-3 | TRBV10-1 | once | CASKTSGRRTDTQYF | TGCGCCAGTAAGACTAGCGGGAGGAGGACAGATACGCAGTATTTT
15 | TRBD1 | TRBJ1-1 | TRBV5-1 | NA | CASSSRQGVNTEAFF | TGCGCCAGCAGCTCCCGACAGGGGGTCAACACTGAAGCTTTCTTT
12 | NA | TRBJ1-1 | TRBV2 | NA | CASRDPDFEAFF | TGTGCCAGCCGAGACCCAGACTTTGAAGCTTTCTTT
16 | TRBD2 | TRBJ2-3 | TRBV11-2 | NA | CASSRTSGDQTDTQYF | TGTGCCAGCAGCCGGACTAGCGGAGACCAGACAGATACGCAGTATTTT
15 | TRBD1 | TRBJ1-1 | TRBV7-9 | NA | CASSLQGGAGTEAFF | TGTGCCAGCAGCCTACAAGGGGGCGCGGGCACTGAAGCTTTCTTT
17 | TRBD2 | TRBJ2-2 | TRBV9 | NA | CASSVDLAGGVTGELFF | TGTGCCAGCAGCGTAGATTTAGCGGGGGGGGTCACCGGGGAGCTGTTTTTT
16 | TRBD2 | TRBJ2-5 | TRBV27 | NA | CASSFRGLASIETQYF | TGTGCCAGCAGTTTTCGGGGACTAGCGTCAATAGAGACCCAGTACTTC
14 | TRBD1 | TRBJ2-7 | TRBV7-9 | NA | CASSNRDRGYEQYF | TGTGCCAGCAGCAACCGGGACAGGGGGTACGAGCAGTACTTC
14 | NA | TRBJ1-5 | TRBV30 | NA | CARSVLRQGQPQHF | TGTGCCCGGAGTGTACTTCGGCAGGGTCAGCCCCAGCATTTT
16 | NA | TRBJ2-1 | TRBV4-1 | NA | CASSQGALRMGNEQFF | TGCGCCAGCAGCCAGGGGGCGCTTAGGATGGGCAATGAGCAGTTCTTC
16 | TRBD1 | TRBJ2-3 | TRBV4-3 | NA | CASSQGEGASTDTQYF | TGCGCCAGCAGCCAAGGTGAGGGGGCGAGCACAGATACGCAGTATTTT
17 | TRBD2 | TRBJ2-1 | TRBV9 | NA | CASSVVSRGASGNEQFF | TGTGCCAGCAGCGTAGTTTCGCGGGGGGCCTCAGGAAATGAGCAGTTCTTC
13 | NA | TRBJ1-2 | TRBV6-5 | NA | CASKARMVSGYTF | TGTGCCAGCAAGGCGAGGATGGTGAGCGGCTACACCTTC
17 | TRBD2 | TRBJ2-3 | TRBV29-1 | NA | CSVETGAGGVGTDTQYF | TGCAGCGTTGAAACGGGAGCGGGGGGAGTTGGCACAGATACGCAGTATTTT
17 | TRBD1 | TRBJ1-2 | TRBV4-1 | few | CASSQVFRDRAGHGYTF | TGCGCCAGCAGCCAAGTCTTCCGGGACAGGGCGGGTCATGGCTACACCTTC
16 | TRBD1 | TRBJ1-1 | TRBV7-6 | NA | CASSFGTGGLNTEAFF | TGTGCCAGCAGCTTCGGGACAGGGGGCTTGAACACTGAAGCTTTCTTT
16 | TRBD1 | TRBJ1-1 | TRBV5-1 | NA | CASNPTPRGRLTEAFF | TGCGCCAGCAACCCCACGCCCAGGGGGCGGCTCACTGAAGCTTTCTTT
15 | TRBD1 | TRBJ1-2 | TRBV7-8 | once | CASSLGRDRHYGYTF | TGTGCCAGCAGCTTAGGTCGGGACAGGCACTATGGCTACACCTTC
13 | TRBD1 | TRBJ1-2 | TRBV2 | NA | CASSEQGAHGYTF | TGTGCCAGCAGCGAACAGGGGGCACATGGCTACACCTTC
15 | NA | TRBJ1-1 | TRBV7-2 | NA | CASSLEPTGNTEAFF | TGTGCCAGCAGCTTAGAGCCGACAGGGAACACTGAAGCTTTCTTT